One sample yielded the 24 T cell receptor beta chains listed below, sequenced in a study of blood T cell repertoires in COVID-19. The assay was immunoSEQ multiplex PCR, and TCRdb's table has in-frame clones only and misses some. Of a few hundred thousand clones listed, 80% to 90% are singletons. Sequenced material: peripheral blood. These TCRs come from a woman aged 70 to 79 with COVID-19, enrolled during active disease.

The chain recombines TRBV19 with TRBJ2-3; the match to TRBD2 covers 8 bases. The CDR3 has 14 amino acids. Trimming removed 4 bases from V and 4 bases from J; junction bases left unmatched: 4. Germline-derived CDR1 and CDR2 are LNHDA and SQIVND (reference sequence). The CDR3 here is CASSNSGVPDTQYF. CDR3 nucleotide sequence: TGTGCCAGTAGTAATAGCGGGGTCCCAGATACGCAGTATTTT.

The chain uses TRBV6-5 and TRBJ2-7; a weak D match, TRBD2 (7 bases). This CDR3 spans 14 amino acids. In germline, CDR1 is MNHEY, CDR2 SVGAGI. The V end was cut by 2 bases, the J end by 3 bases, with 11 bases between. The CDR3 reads CASSYRGASYEQYF. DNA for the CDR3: TGTGCCAGCAGTTACCGGGGGGCCAGCTACGAGCAGTACTTC.

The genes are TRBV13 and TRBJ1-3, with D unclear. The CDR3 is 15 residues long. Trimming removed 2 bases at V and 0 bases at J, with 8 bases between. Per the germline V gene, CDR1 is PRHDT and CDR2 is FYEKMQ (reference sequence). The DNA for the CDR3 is TGTGCCAGCAGCTTAAGAGCCCTCTCTGGAAACACCATATATTTT. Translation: CASSLRALSGNTIYF. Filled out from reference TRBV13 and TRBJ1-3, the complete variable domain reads AAGVIQSPRHLIKEKRETATLKCYPIPRHDTVYWYQQGPGQDPQFLISFYEKMQSDKGSIPDRFSAQQFSDYHSELNMSSLELGDSALYFCASSLRALSGNTIYFGEGSWLTVV.

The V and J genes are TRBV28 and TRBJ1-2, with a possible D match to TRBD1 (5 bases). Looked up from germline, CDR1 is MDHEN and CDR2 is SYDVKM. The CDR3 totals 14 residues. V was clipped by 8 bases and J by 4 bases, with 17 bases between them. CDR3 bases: TGTGCCAGCGGAGGTGGGCGGGGCCGCTATGGCTACACCTTC. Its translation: CASGGGRGRYGYTF.

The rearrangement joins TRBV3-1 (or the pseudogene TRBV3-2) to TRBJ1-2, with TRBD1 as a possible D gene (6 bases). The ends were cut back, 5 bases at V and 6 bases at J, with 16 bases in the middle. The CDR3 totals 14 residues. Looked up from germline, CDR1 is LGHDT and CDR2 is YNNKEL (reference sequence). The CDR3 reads CASSSPAQGNGYTF. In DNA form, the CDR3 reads TGTGCCAGCAGCTCTCCGGCACAGGGAAATGGCTACACCTTC.

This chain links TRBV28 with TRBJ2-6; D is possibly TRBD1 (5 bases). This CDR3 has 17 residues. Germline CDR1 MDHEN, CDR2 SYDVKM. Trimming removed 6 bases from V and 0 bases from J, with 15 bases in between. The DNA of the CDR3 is TGTGCCAGCAGAAAAATACAGGCGAGCTCTGGGGCCAACGTCCTGACTTTC. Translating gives CASRKIQASSGANVLTF. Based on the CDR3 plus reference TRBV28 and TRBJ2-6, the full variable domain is DVKVTQSSRYLVKRTGEKVFLECVQDMDHENMFWYRQDPGLGLRLIYFSYDVKMKEKGDIPEGYSVSREKKERFSLILESASTNQTSMYLCASRKIQASSGANVLTFGAGSRLTVL.

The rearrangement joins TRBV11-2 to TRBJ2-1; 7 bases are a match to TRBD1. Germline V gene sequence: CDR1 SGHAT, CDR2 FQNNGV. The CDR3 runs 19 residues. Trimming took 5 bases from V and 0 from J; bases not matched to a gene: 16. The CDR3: CASSARQLGGDVSYNEQFF. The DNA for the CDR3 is TGTGCCAGCAGCGCCCGGCAATTAGGGGGCGACGTCTCCTACAATGAGCAGTTCTTC.

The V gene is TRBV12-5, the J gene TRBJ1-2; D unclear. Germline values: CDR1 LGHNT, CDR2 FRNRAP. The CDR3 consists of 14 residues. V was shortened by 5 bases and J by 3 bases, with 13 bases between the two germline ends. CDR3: CASGPPWPHYGYTF. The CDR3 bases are TGTGCTAGTGGTCCGCCGTGGCCGCACTATGGCTACACCTTC.

The CDR3 nucleotides are TGTGCCAGCACCCCGCCGGGACAGTACTATGGCTACACCTTC. It encodes CASTPPGQYYGYTF. The V call is TRBV7-2, the J call TRBJ1-2, with 7 bases aligning to TRBD1. Per the germline V gene, CDR1 is SGHTA and CDR2 is FQGNSA. The CDR3 has 14 residues. V dropped 7 bases and J dropped 3; count of bases not matched to a gene: 8.

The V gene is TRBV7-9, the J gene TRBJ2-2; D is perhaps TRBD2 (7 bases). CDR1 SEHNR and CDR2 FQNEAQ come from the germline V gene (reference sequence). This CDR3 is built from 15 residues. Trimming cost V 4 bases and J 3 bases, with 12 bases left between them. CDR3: CASSSRGADTGELFF. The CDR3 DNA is TGTGCCAGCAGCTCCCGGGGGGCTGACACCGGGGAGCTGTTTTTT.

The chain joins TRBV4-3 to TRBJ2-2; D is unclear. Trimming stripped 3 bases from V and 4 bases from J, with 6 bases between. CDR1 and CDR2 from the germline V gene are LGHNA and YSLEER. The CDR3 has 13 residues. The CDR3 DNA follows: TGCGCCAGCAGCCAGGCCATCACCGGGGAGCTGTTTTTT. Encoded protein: CASSQAITGELFF.

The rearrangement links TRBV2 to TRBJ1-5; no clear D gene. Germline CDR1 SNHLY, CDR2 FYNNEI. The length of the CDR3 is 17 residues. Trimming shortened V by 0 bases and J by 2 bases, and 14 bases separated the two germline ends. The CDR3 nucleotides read TGTGCCAGCAGTGAAGCGCGGCCTGGATGGGGCAATCAGCCCCAGCATTTT. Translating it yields CASSEARPGWGNQPQHF. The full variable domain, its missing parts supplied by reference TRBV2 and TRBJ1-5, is EPEVTQTPSHQVTQMGQEVILRCVPISNHLYFYWYRQILGQKVEFLVSFYNNEISEKSEIFDDQFSVERPDGSNFTLKIRSTKLEDSAMYFCASSEARPGWGNQPQHFGDGTRLSIL.

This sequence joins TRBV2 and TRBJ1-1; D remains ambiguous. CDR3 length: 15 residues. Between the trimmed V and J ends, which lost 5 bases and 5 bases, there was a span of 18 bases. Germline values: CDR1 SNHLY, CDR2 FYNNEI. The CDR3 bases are TGTGCCAGCAGTATTCGGGAGAGGGTAAAAACTGAAGCTTTCTTT. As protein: CASSIRERVKTEAFF. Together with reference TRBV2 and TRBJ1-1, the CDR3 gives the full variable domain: EPEVTQTPSHQVTQMGQEVILRCVPISNHLYFYWYRQILGQKVEFLVSFYNNEISEKSEIFDDQFSVERPDGSNFTLKIRSTKLEDSAMYFCASSIRERVKTEAFFGQGTRLTVV.

The CDR3 DNA sequence: TGTGCCAGCAGCTTAGGGACTAGCGACTACAATGAGCAGTTCTTC. It yields the protein CASSLGTSDYNEQFF. The V call is TRBV7-3, the J call TRBJ2-1; TRBD2 agrees at 10 bases. The CDR3 extends over 15 amino acids. The trim removed 2 bases at V and 3 bases at J, leaving 1 base unmatched. CDR1 and CDR2 from the germline V gene are SGHTA and FQGTGA. The full variable domain, rest sourced from reference TRBV7-3 and TRBJ2-1, is GAGVSQTPSNKVTEKGKYVELRCDPISGHTALYWYRQSLGQGPEFLIYFQGTGAADDSGLPNDRFFAVRPEGSVSTLKIQRTERGDSAVYLCASSLGTSDYNEQFFGPGTRLTVL.

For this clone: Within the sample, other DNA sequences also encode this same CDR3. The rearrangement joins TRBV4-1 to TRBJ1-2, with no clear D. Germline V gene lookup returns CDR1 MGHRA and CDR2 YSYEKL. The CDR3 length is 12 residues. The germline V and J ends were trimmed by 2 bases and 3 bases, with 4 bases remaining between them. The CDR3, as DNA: TGCGCCAGCAGCCAACCAGACTATGGCTACACCTTC. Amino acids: CASSQPDYGYTF.

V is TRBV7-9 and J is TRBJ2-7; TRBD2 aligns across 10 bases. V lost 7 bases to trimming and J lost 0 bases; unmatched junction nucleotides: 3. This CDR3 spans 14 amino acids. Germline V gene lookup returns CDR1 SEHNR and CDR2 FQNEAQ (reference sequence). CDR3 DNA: TGTGCCAGCACCCCTAGCGGGGGCTCCTACGAGCAGTACTTC. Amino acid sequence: CASTPSGGSYEQYF.

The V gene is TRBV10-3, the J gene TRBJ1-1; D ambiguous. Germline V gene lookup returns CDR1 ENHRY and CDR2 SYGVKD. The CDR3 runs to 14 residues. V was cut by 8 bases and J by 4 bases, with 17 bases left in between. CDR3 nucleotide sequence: TGTGCCATCTGTGGAACCTGGAGGTGCACTGAAGCTTTCTTT. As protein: CAICGTWRCTEAFF.

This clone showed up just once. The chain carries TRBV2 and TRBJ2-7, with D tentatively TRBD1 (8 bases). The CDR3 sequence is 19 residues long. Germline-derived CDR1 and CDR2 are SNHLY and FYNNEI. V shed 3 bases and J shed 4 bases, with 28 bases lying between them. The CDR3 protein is CASSEGQATRGQMKYEQYF. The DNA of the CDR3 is TGTGCCAGCAGTGAGGGACAGGCCACGCGGGGGCAAATGAAATACGAGCAGTACTTC.

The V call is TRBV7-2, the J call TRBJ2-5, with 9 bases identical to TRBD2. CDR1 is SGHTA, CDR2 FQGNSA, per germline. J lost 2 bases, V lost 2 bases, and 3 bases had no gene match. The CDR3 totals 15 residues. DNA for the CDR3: TGTGCCAGCAGCTTATATGCGGGGGGGCAAGAGACCCAGTACTTC. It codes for CASSLYAGGQETQYF.

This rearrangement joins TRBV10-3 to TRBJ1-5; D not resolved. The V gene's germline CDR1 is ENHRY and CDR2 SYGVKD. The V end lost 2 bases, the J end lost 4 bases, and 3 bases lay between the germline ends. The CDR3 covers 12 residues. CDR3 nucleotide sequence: TGTGCCATCAGTGAGCAAAATCAGCCCCAGCATTTT. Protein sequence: CAISEQNQPQHF.

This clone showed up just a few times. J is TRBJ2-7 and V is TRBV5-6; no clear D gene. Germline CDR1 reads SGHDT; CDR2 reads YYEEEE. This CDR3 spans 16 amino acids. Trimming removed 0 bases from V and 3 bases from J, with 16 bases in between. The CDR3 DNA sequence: TGTGCCAGCAGCTTGGGACTGGGTCCCTTCGACTACGAGCAGTACTTC. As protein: CASSLGLGPFDYEQYF.

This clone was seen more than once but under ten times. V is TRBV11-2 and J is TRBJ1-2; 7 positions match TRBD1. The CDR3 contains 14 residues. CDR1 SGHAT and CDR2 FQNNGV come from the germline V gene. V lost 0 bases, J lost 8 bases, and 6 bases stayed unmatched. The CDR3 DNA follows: TGTGCCAGCAGCTTAGATCGACAGGGTGACGGCTACACCTTC. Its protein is CASSLDRQGDGYTF.

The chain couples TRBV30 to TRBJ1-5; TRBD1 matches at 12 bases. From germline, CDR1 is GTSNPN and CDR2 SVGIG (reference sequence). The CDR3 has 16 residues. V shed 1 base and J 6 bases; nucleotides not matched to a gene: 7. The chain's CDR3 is CAWSAGDRGRLQPQHF. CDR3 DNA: TGTGCCTGGAGTGCCGGGGACAGGGGGCGTCTTCAGCCCCAGCATTTT.

The CDR3 coding sequence is TGTGCCAGCAGCCAAAAAGCCGCGGGTAATGAGCAGTTCTTC. It translates to CASSQKAAGNEQFF. The J gene is TRBJ2-1, the V gene TRBV4-2; tentatively, D is TRBD2 (5 bases). The CDR3 totals 14 residues. From germline, CDR1 is LGHNA and CDR2 YNFKEQ. V was clipped by 2 bases and J by 7 bases, with 12 bases between them.